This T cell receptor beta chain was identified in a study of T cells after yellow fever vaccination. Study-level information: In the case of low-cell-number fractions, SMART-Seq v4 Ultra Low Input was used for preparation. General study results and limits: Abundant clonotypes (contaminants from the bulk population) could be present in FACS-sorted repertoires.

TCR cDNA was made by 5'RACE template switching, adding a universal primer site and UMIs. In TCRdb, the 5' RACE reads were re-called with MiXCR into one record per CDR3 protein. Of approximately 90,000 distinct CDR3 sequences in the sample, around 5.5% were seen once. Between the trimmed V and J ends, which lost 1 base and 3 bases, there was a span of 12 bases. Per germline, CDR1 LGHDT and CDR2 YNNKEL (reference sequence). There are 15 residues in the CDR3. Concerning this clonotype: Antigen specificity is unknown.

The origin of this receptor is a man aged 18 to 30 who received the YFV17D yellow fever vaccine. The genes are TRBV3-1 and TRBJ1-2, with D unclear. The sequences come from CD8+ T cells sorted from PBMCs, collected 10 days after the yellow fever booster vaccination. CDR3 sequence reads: CASSQGPLRDYGYTF. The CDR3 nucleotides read TGTGCCAGCAGCCAAGGTCCGCTGAGGGACTATGGCTACACCTTC.